The 8 T cell receptor beta chains reported below all come from one sample, sequenced in a study of blood T cell repertoires in COVID-19. Profiling relied on immunoSEQ multiplex PCR, and the TCRdb table lists in-frame clones only, not all of them. This sample has some 490,000 clones; more than 85% occur once, and the top ten carry 7% to 10%. Sequences were obtained from PBMCs or T cells enriched from blood (not recorded which). The receptors derive from a woman aged 55-70 years who had recovered from COVID-19.

The J gene is TRBJ1-3, the V gene TRBV6-6; D uncertain. In germline, CDR1 is MNHNY, CDR2 SVGAGI (reference sequence). Trimming stripped 6 bases from V and 0 bases from J, with 6 bases between. This CDR3 is 13 amino acids long. CDR3 protein: CASRSSSGNTIYF. CDR3 coding DNA: TGTGCCAGCAGGTCGAGCTCTGGAAACACCATATATTTT.

This rearrangement joins TRBV7-2 to TRBJ1-4; 7 positions match TRBD1. There are 13 residues in the CDR3. J lost 8 bases, V lost 6 bases, and 6 bases had no gene match. The germline CDR1 and CDR2 sequences are SGHTA and FQGNSA. The CDR3 sequence: CASSETGWEKLFF. The CDR3 DNA follows: TGTGCCAGCAGTGAGACAGGGTGGGAAAAACTGTTTTTT.

This clone was recorded once. The chain uses TRBV15 and TRBJ1-2, with D perhaps TRBD1 (5 bases). Germline V gene lookup returns CDR1 LNHNV and CDR2 YYDKDF (reference sequence). CDR3 length equals 12 residues. The germline V and J ends were trimmed by 3 bases and 8 bases, with 10 bases remaining between them. The CDR3 DNA sequence: TGTGCCACCAGCAGGGGGGGGAGCGGCTACACCTTC. This translates into CATSRGGSGYTF. Using reference TRBV15 and TRBJ1-2 for the parts outside the CDR3, the full variable domain is DAMVIQNPRYQVTQFGKPVTLSCSQTLNHNVMYWYQQKSSQAPKLLFHYYDKDFNNEADTPDNFQSRRPNTSFCFLDIRSPGLGDTAMYLCATSRGGSGYTFGSGTRLTVV.

The rearrangement uses TRBV7-9 and TRBJ2-7; D is ambiguous. The CDR3 length is 13 residues. The V end lost 2 bases, the J end lost 2 bases, and 7 bases lay between the germline ends. CDR1 and CDR2 (germline): SEHNR, FQNEAQ (reference sequence). As DNA, the CDR3 is TGTGCCAGCAGCTTACGAGGAACCTACGAGCAGTACTTC. This codes for CASSLRGTYEQYF.

The chain uses TRBV7-2 and TRBJ1-6; 11 nucleotides agree with TRBD1. The length of the CDR3 is 17 residues. The V gene end was trimmed by 1 base and the J gene end by 6 bases; junction bases not matched to a gene: 5. The germline V gene encodes CDR1 SGHTA and CDR2 FQGNSA. DNA of the CDR3: TGTGCCAGCAGCTTAGGCCGCGGGACAGGGGGTAATTCACCCCTCCACTTT. Translated, it gives CASSLGRGTGGNSPLHF.

The chain carries TRBV10-3 and TRBJ1-5; 7 bases agree with TRBD1. V gave up 8 bases and J gave up 5 bases; unmatched junction bases: 3. CDR3 length: 12 amino acids. Germline CDR1 reads ENHRY; CDR2 reads SYGVKD. The chain's CDR3 is CAISQGDQPQHF. The CDR3 DNA reads TGTGCCATCTCCCAGGGGGATCAGCCCCAGCATTTT.

V usage is TRBV10-3 and J usage is TRBJ2-1; the match to TRBD2 covers 12 bases. After removal of 7 bases from V and 8 bases from J, the junction contained 6 bases not matched to a gene. The CDR3 has 14 residues. CDR1 and CDR2 (germline): ENHRY, SYGVKD. The CDR3 protein is CAITQTSGGYEQFF. The CDR3 DNA is TGTGCCATCACCCAGACTAGCGGGGGCTATGAGCAGTTCTTC.

The count of this clone is one. The chain joins TRBV9 to TRBJ2-7; D may be TRBD2 (6 bases). V gave up 1 base and J gave up 1 base, with 12 bases separating them. Germline V gives CDR1 SGDLS, CDR2 YYNGEE. The CDR3 loop spans 15 amino acids. CDR3 nucleotides: TGTGCCAGCAGCGTACTCGCCGGGAGTTCCTACGAGCAGTACTTC. Amino acids: CASSVLAGSSYEQYF.